The 4 T cell receptor beta chains in this list originate from one sample, sequenced in a study of Ad26.COV2.S vaccination and SARS-CoV-2 variants. Treatment in this sample: some 20 received Ad26.COV2.S at low or high dose, single or two shots; roughly five received placebo; per-sample allocation not given. The samples date from day 63 after the first vaccine or placebo injection. Clones were read by immunoSEQ multiplex PCR, and TCRdb kept only the in-frame ones, dropping some. This table holds roughly 460,000 clones, roughly nine tenths found once. The source was peripheral blood, collected in a trial of Ad26.COV2.S vaccine versus placebo. The receptors derive from a person aged 18-65 years who received the Ad26.COV2.S COVID-19 vaccine or a placebo.

The chain combines TRBV7-6 with TRBJ2-3, with TRBD2 matching 8 bases. V lost 6 bases to trimming and J lost 1 base; unmatched junction nucleotides: 6. The CDR3 has 15 amino acids. The germline gives CDR1 SGHVS, CDR2 FNYEAQ. The CDR3 loop is CASRLRAGGTDTQYF. In DNA, the CDR3 is TGTGCCAGCAGACTCAGAGCGGGGGGCACAGATACGCAGTATTTT.

This rearrangement joins TRBV29-1 to TRBJ2-1; 11 nucleotides align to TRBD2. Germline V gene sequence: CDR1 SQVTM, CDR2 ANQGSEA. The ends lost 0 bases at V and 0 bases at J; junction bases unmatched: 13. This CDR3 region has 20 residues. The CDR3 reads CSVEDWATSGITSSYNEQFF. CDR3 nucleotide sequence: TGCAGCGTTGAAGATTGGGCGACTAGCGGGATTACAAGCTCCTACAATGAGCAGTTCTTC.

Details on this clone: Mismatch with germline at one junction end may stem from a read error. The chain employs TRBV7-7 and TRBJ2-5; D is undetermined. Germline assignment: CDR1 SSHAT and CDR2 FNYEAQ (reference sequence). The CDR3 totals 14 residues. CDR3 sequence: CASSRHQEEETQYF. DNA for the CDR3: TGTGCTAGCAGCAGACACCAAGAGGAAGAGACCCAGTACTTC.

V and J are TRBV28 and TRBJ1-6; 7 positions agree with TRBD1. This CDR3 has 15 residues. CDR1 MDHEN and CDR2 SYDVKM come from the germline V gene. The ends lost 8 bases at V and 1 base at J; junction bases unmatched: 5. The CDR3: CASLPGGSYNSPLHF. DNA of the CDR3: TGTGCCAGCCTCCCAGGGGGATCCTATAATTCACCCCTCCACTTT.